This T cell receptor beta chain emerged from a study of blood T cell repertoires in COVID-19. Clones were read by immunoSEQ multiplex PCR, and TCRdb kept only the in-frame ones, dropping some. The repertoire holds approximately 62,000 clones, with more than 80% as singletons. There are 16 residues in the CDR3. The germline gives CDR1 GTSNPN, CDR2 SVGIG (reference sequence). V was clipped by 2 bases and J by 5 bases, with 19 bases between them. The chain combines TRBV30 with TRBJ1-5, with D possibly matching TRBD1 (5 bases). The origin of this receptor is a man older than 75 with acute or convalescent COVID-19. Sequenced material: peripheral blood. CDR3 bases: TGTGCCTGGAGTCCACTCGGGGGGTACGGGGATCAGCCCCAGCATTTT. This codes for CAWSPLGGYGDQPQHF.